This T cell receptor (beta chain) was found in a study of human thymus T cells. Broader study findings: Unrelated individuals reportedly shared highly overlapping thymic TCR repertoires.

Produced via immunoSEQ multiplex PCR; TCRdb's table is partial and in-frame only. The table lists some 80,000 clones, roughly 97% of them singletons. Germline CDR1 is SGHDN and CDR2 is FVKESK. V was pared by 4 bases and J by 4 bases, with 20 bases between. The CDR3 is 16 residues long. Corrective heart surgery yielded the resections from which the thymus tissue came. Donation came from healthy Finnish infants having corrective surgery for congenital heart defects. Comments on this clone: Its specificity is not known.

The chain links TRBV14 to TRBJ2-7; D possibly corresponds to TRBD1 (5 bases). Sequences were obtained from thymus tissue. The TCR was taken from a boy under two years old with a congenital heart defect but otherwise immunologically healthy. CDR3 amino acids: CASSPRSSVGPYEQYF. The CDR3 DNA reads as TGTGCCAGCAGCCCCAGATCCTCAGTGGGGCCTTACGAGCAGTACTTC.